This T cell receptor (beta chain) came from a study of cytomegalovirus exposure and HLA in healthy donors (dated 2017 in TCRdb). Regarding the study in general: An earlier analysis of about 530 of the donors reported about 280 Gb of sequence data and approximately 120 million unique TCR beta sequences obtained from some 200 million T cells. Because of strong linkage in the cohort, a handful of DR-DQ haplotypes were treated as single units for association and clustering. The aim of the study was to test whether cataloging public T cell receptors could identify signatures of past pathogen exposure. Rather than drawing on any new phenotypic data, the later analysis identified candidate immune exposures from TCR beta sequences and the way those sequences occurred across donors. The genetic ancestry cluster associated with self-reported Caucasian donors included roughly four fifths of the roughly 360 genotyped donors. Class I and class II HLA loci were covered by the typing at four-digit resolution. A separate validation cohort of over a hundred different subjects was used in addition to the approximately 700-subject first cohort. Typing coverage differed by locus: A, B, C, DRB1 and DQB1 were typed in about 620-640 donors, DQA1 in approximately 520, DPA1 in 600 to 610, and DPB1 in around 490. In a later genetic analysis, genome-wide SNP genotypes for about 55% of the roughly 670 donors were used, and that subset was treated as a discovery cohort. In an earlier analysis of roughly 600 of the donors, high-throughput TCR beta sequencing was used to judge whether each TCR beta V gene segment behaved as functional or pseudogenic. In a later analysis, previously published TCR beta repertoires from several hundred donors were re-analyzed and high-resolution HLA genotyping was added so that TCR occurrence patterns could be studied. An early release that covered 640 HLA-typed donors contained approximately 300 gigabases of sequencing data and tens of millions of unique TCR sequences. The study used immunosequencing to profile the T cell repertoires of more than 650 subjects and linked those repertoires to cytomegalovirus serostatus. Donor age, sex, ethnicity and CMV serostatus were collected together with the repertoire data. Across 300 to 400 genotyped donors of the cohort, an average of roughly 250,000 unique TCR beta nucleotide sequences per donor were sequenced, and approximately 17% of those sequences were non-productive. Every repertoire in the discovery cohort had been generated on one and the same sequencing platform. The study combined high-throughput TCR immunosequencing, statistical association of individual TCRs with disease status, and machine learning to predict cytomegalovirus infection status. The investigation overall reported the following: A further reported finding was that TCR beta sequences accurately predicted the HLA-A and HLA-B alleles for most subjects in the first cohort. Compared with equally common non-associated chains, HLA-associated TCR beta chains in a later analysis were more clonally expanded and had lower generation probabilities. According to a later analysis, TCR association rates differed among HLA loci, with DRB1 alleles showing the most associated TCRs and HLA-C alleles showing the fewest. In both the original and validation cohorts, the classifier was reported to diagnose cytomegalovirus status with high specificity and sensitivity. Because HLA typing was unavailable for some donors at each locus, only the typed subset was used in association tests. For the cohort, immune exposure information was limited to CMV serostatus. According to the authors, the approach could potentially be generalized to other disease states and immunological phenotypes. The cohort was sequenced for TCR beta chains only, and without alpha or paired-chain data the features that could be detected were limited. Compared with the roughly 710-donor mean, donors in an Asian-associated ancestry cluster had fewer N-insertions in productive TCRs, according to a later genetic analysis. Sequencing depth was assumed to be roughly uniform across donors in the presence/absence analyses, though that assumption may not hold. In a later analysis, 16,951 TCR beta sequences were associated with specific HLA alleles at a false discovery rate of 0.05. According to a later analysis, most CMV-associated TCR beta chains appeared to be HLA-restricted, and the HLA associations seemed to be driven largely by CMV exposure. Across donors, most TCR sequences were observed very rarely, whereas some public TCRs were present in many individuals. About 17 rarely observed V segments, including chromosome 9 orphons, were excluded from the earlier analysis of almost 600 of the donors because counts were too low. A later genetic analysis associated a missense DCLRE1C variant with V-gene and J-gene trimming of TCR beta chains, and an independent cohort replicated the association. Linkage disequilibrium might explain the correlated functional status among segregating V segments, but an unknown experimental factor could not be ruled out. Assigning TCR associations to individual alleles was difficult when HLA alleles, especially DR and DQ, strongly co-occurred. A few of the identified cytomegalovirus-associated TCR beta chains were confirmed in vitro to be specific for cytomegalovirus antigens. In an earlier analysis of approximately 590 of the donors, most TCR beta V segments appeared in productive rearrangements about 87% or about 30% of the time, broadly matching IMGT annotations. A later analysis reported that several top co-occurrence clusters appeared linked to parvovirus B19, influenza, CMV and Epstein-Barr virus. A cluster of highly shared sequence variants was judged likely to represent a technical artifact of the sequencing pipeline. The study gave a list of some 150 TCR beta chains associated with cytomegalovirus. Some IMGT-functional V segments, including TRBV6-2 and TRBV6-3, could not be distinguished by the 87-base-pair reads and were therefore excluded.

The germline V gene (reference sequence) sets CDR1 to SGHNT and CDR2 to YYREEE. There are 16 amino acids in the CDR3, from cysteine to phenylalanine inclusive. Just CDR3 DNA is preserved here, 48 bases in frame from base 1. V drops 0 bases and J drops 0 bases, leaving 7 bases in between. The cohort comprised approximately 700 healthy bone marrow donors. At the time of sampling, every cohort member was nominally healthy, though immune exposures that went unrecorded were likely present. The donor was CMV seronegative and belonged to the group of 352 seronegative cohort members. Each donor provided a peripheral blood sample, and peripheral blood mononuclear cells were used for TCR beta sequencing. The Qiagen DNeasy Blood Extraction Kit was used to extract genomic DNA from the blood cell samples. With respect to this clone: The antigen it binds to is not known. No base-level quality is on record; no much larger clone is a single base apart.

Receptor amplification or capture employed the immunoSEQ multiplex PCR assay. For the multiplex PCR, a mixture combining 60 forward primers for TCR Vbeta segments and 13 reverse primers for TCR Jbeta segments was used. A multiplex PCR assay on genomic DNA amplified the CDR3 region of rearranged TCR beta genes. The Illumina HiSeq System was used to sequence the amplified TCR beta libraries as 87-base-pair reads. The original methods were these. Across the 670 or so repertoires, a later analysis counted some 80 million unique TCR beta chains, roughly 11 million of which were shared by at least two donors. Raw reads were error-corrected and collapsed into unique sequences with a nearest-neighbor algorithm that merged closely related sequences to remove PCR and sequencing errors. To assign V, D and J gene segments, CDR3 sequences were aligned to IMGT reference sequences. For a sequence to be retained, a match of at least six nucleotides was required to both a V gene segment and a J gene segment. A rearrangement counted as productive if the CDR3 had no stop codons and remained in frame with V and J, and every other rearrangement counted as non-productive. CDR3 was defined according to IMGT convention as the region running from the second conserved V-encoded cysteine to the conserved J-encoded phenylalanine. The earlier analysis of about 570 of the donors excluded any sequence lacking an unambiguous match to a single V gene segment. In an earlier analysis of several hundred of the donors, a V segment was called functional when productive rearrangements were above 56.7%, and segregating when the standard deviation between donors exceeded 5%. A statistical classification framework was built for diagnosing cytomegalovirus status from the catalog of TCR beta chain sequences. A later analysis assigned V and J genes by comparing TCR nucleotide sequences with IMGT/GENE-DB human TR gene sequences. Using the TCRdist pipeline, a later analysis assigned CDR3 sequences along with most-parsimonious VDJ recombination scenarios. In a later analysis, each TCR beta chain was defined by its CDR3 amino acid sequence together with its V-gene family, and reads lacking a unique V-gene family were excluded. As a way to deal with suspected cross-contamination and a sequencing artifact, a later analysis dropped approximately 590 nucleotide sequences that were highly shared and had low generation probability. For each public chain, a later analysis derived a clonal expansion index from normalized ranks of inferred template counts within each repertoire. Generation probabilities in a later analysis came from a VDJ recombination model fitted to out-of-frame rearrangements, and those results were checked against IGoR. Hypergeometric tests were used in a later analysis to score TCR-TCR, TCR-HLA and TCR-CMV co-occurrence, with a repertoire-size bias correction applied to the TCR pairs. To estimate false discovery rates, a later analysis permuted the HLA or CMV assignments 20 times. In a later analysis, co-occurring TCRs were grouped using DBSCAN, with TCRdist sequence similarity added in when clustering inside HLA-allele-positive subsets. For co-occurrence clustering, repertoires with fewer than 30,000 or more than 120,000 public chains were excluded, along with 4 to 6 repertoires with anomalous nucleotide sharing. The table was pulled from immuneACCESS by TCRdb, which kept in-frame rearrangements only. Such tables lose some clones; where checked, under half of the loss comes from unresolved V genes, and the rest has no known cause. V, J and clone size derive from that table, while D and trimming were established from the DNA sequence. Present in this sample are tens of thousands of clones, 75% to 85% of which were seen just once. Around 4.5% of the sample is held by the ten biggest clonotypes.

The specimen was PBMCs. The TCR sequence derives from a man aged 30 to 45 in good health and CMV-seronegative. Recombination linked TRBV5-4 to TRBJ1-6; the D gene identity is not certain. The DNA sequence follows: TGTGCCAGCAGCTTGGCCGGGAGCTCCTATAATTCACCCCTCCACTTT. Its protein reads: CASSLAGSSYNSPLHF.